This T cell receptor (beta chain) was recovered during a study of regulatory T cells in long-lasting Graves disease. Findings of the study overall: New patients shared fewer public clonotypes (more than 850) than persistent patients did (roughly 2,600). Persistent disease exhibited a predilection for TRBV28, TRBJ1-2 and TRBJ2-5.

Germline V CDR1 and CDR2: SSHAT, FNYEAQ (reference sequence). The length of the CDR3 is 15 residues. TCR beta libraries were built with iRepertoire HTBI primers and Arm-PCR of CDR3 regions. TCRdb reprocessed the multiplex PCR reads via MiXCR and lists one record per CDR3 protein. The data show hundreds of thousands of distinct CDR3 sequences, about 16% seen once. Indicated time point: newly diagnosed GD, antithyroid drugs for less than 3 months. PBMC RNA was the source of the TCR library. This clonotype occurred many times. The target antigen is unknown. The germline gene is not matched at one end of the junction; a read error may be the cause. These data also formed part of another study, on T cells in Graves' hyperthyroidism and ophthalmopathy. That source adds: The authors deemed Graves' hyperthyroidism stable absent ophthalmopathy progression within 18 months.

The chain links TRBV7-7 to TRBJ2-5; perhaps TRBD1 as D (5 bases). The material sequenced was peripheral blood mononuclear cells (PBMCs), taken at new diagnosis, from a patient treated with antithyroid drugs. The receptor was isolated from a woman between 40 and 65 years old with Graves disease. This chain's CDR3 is CASSPLSGKRETQYF. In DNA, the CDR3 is TGTGCTAGCAGCCCTCTTTCAGGGAAACGAGAGACCCAGTACTTC.